What follows are 19 T cell receptor beta chains derived from one specimen sequenced in a study of T cells expressing NK-cell markers. Reprocessing the 5' RACE reads, TCRdb reports a single entry for every CDR3 protein and omits DNA. Its table records almost 450,000 distinct CDR3 sequences. What was sequenced was blood T cells: a sorted CD56 or NKG2C T cell subset, CD4+ or CD8+ T cells, or bulk PBMC T cells (not recorded which). Every receptor here comes from a woman between 18 and 70 years old in good health.

The chain has TRBV12-3 or TRBV12-4 and TRBJ2-1. The CDR3 length is 11 residues. The CDR3 protein is CASHVGYEQFF.

The V and J genes are TRBV3-1 and TRBJ2-7. The CDR3 loop spans 12 amino acids. Looked up from germline, CDR1 is LGHDT and CDR2 is YNNKEL (reference sequence). The CDR3 is CASSQSDYEQYF.

The chain has TRBV10-3 and TRBJ1-3. The CDR3 has 15 residues. In germline, CDR1 is ENHRY, CDR2 SYGVKD. CDR3 protein: CAINAGPISGNTIYF.

The genes are TRBV6-2 or TRBV6-3 and TRBJ2-1; there is no DNA to check the TCRdb D call of TRBD2. The CDR3 sequence is 15 residues long. Germline lookup yields CDR1 MNHEY and CDR2 SVGEGT. CDR3 residues: CASSRAELSYNEQFF.

CDR3 loop: CSARVPTSGTDTQYF. The genes are TRBV20-1 and TRBJ2-3; without DNA, the TCRdb call of TRBD2 cannot be checked. The CDR3 runs to 15 residues. Germline V gene data show CDR1 as DFQATT and CDR2 as SNEGSKA (reference sequence).

This chain uses TRBV20-1 with TRBJ2-3; the D call of TRBD2 rests on TCRdb alone, since no DNA is present to check it. This CDR3 has 13 amino acids. CDR1 is DFQATT, CDR2 SNEGSKA, per germline (reference sequence). CDR3 sequence: CSAIPRLTDTQYF.

The V gene is TRBV12-3 or TRBV12-4, the J gene TRBJ2-1. CDR3 length: 15 residues. This chain's CDR3 is CASSFVQGPYNEQFF.

The chain has TRBV28 and TRBJ2-7; TCRdb proposes TRBD1, but this gene call is untestable without DNA. There are 13 residues in the CDR3. Germline V gene lookup returns CDR1 MDHEN and CDR2 SYDVKM. The CDR3 here is CASRREGTNEQYF. The variable domain in full, completed from reference TRBV28 and TRBJ2-7, reads DVKVTQSSRYLVKRTGEKVFLECVQDMDHENMFWYRQDPGLGLRLIYFSYDVKMKEKGDIPEGYSVSREKKERFSLILESASTNQTSMYLCASRREGTNEQYFGPGTRLTVT.

The chain uses TRBV3-1 and TRBJ2-5. Germline V gene sequence: CDR1 LGHDT, CDR2 YNNKEL (reference sequence). CDR3 length: 12 amino acids. The chain's CDR3 is CASSQDTLQAYF.

The rearrangement joins TRBV6-1 to TRBJ1-1. This CDR3 has 12 residues. CDR1 and CDR2 (germline): MNHNS, SASEGT. CDR3 sequence reads: CASSEAGVGAFF.

This chain links TRBV4-2 with TRBJ2-1; with no DNA, the TCRdb D assignment of TRBD2 cannot be verified. The CDR3 runs 17 residues. Germline CDR1 LGHNA, CDR2 YNFKEQ. The CDR3 sequence is CASSQDVGLAGGNEQFF.

This chain connects TRBV18 to TRBJ1-5. The CDR3 consists of 12 residues. CDR1 and CDR2 (germline): KGHSH, LQKENI. The CDR3 spells CASSQSGQPQHF.

The chain employs TRBV5-1 and TRBJ1-3. This CDR3 comprises 17 residues. Germline CDR1 SGHRS, CDR2 YFSETQ. CDR3 region: CASSSITGQISGNTIYF.

The rearrangement uses TRBV6-5 and TRBJ2-1; TCRdb reports TRBD2, a call that lacks DNA to check it against. CDR3 size: 18 residues. The germline CDR1 and CDR2 sequences are MNHEY and SVGAGI. The chain's CDR3 is CANSYSGLAGGSYNEQFF.

The chain couples TRBV29-1 to TRBJ2-1; TCRdb's D call of TRBD2 is untestable without DNA. Germline V gene sequence: CDR1 SQVTM, CDR2 ANQGSEA. The CDR3 is 14 amino acids. The CDR3 loop is CSVEVRRVINEQFF.

The chain employs TRBV21-1 and TRBJ2-3; the D call from TCRdb, TRBD1, cannot be confirmed without DNA. TRBV21-1 is given as a pseudogene. The CDR3 is 17 residues long. This CDR3 is CASSLCSSRVSEDTQYF.

The chain combines TRBV2 with TRBJ2-5; TCRdb proposes TRBD2, but this gene call is untestable without DNA. From germline, CDR1 is SNHLY and CDR2 FYNNEI. The length of the CDR3 is 15 residues. The CDR3 reads CASSDQRGAPETQYF.

This chain uses TRBV19 with TRBJ2-5. This CDR3 is 12 amino acids long. CDR1 and CDR2 (germline): LNHDA, SQIVND (reference sequence). The CDR3 reads CASIDSEETQYF.

This chain links TRBV18 with TRBJ2-3. The CDR3 consists of 15 residues. From germline, CDR1 is KGHSH and CDR2 LQKENI. The CDR3 is CASSPIKSSTDTQYF.